The TCR beta chain described here comes from a study of T cell repertoires in cytomegalovirus infection. Looking at the study overall: Peptides in the study included HLA-C-restricted and HLA-B-restricted CMV epitopes. Based on public TCR beta signatures, there were indications of CMV infection and of a matching HLA type. Overall study findings and caveats: The response measured ex vivo was dominated by TCR beta clonotypes (HLA-C-restricted and CMV-specific). Using cumulative public TCR beta family frequency, the authors identified those who carried CMV together with the relevant HLA.

Turning to this clonotype: Its antigen is unknown. One end of the junction does not line up with germline, which may come from a read error.

The CDR3 consists of 19 residues. Each CDR3 protein gets one entry after TCRdb re-called the reads with MiXCR. Of hundreds of thousands of distinct CDR3 sequences listed, less than 40% were seen once; the top ten hold around 15%. The source was cultured CD8+ T cells from PBMCs, collected from culture after CMV antigen stimulation. The chain couples TRBV12-3 or TRBV12-4 to TRBJ1-5; D unresolved. This TCR came from a human donor in good health (CMV status not recorded). Some clones in this sample may be carry-over from other donors' samples. DNA of the CDR3: TGTGCCGGCAGTTTAGTTATTGGGGTAGGAGGATATAGCAATCAGCCCCAGCATTTT. Translating it yields CAGSLVIGVGGYSNQPQHF.